This TCR beta chain was sequenced during a study of T cell responses to AZD1222 COVID-19 vaccine. Germline CDR1 and CDR2: MRHNA and SNTAGT. Trimming at V came to 0 bases and at J to 5 bases, leaving 6 bases not matched to a gene. The CDR3 totals 16 residues. Clones were read by immunoSEQ multiplex PCR, and TCRdb kept only the in-frame ones, dropping some. Here the sample spans approximately 77,000 clones, approximately 83% being singletons. The chain has TRBV6-4 and TRBJ2-5; the match to TRBD2 covers 10 bases. The starting material was peripheral blood, obtained 28 days after the second AZD1222 dose. This TCR was recovered from an adult who received the AZD1222 COVID-19 vaccine. The CDR3 DNA reads TGTGCCAGCAGTGACTCGGCTAGCGGGAGATGCGAGACCCAGTACTTC. Protein: CASSDSASGRCETQYF.